This T cell receptor beta chain was recovered during a study of human T cells and chemical hapten exposure. Study-level background: There were weekly diphenylcyclopropenone doses to the scalp for patients throughout the approximately 24-week study. Mainly, slight library volume differences in the pool made TCR yields vary. Whole-study results and caveats: Since the donors had alopecia, their immune response may not be the same as that of healthy people.

This clonotype occurred a few times. Its antigen is still unknown. V was cut by 8 bases and J by 4 bases, with 6 bases left in between. Germline V CDR1 and CDR2: ENHRY, SYGVKD. The CDR3 is 11 amino acids. Time point defined: patch test 1, 2 weeks after DPC sensitization. Stated treatment: therapeutic diphenylcyclopropenone sensitization with weekly scalp DPC. Every donor had alopecia and was 18 to 70 years old; all were suitable for DPC. Via MiXCR, TCRdb re-called the RACE reads, giving one row per CDR3 protein. The table shows 380,000 or so distinct CDR3 sequences, with more than 4.5% occurring only once.

The chain links TRBV10-3 to TRBJ1-3; unclear D gene. This specimen was whole blood, taken in connection with sensitization to the hapten diphenylcyclopropenone (DPC). The receptor's source is a woman between 45 and 65 years old with alopecia areata. Some clones in this sample may be carry-over from other donors' samples. This CDR3 is CAIAEGNTIYF. CDR3 DNA sequence: TGTGCCATCGCAGAGGGAAACACCATATATTTT.